This section outlines one T cell receptor beta chain sequence together with its context. Its antigen is unidentified. TCRdb reanalysed the 5' RACE reads using MiXCR and keeps one entry per CDR3 protein. The sample includes 150,000 to 200,000 distinct CDR3 sequences, 9.5% to 13% of them seen just once. The entry originates in a study of CD8 T cells in ankylosing spondylitis. The CDR3 consists of 17 residues. The V and J ends lost 4 bases and 7 bases respectively, with 22 bases between them. Germline V CDR1 and CDR2: SGHDN, FVKESK. Study-wide points: It appeared that ankylosing spondylitis blood was characterized by a TCR beta motif of seven or eight highly homologous variants. Existing reports had already noted some motif variants in reactive arthritis synovial fluid and blood.

Sequenced material: blood, either unsorted or a sorted T cell fraction (not recorded which). This receptor was taken from a male donor with ankylosing spondylitis or in good health (not recorded which). The chain links TRBV14 to TRBJ1-4; D is ambiguous. CDR3 bases: TGTGCCAGCAGCCCGAAAGGTCCGGGAACAACGATTGAAAAACTGTTTTTT. Translation: CASSPKGPGTTIEKLFF.